Here is one T cell receptor (beta chain) with its context. The antigen is not known. This record comes from a study of response to subunit inactivated influenza vaccine. Study-wide points: The authors put forward the suggestion that each seasonal influenza vaccination may bring in only a limited number of new T cells.

TCRdb called the RT-PCR reads again in MiXCR, with one record for every CDR3 protein. This table holds about 580,000 distinct CDR3 sequences, 13% to 15% found once. This material consisted of PBMCs from blood, taken less than 13 days after vaccination. This TCR derives from a man aged 50-59 years who received an inactivated influenza vaccine.

The CDR3 DNA follows: TGTGCCAGCACCGGGACTAACACAGATACGCAGTATTTT. Its protein is CASTGTNTDTQYF. The rearrangement uses TRBV7-2 and TRBJ2-3; 7 bases match TRBD2. After removal of 7 bases from V and 2 bases from J, the junction contained 3 bases not matched to a gene. Per the germline V gene, CDR1 is SGHTA and CDR2 is FQGNSA. CDR3 length: 13 residues.